These 14 T cell receptor beta chains came from one sample sequenced in a study of post-analysis software for immune sequencing data. Study observations and caveats: Comparison of patients with controls showed five TRBV segments more frequent in patients, TRBV5-6, TRBV5-1 and TRBV20-1 among them.

The antigens these receptors bind are not known. The TCR beta cDNA libraries contained unique molecular identifiers. One entry per CDR3 protein results from TCRdb running MiXCR on the PCR reads. The sample includes around 400,000 distinct CDR3 sequences, approximately 39% of them seen just once. The sequenced sample was blood. These receptors came from a girl aged 2-10 years with multiple sclerosis.

The J gene is TRBJ2-5, the V gene TRBV4-1; TRBD2 aligns across 9 bases. Trimming at V came to 0 bases and at J to 5 bases, leaving 7 bases not matched to a gene. The germline gives CDR1 MGHRA, CDR2 YSYEKL. The CDR3 totals 16 residues. This CDR3 reads CASSQEGGGAGETQYF. CDR3 coding DNA: TGCGCCAGCAGCCAAGAAGGCGGGGGGGCTGGGGAGACCCAGTACTTC.

In its sample, this clonotype was seen a few times. The rearrangement joins TRBV12-3 or TRBV12-4 to TRBJ1-5, with D possibly TRBD1 on 5 matching bases. The CDR3 length is 15 residues. V was clipped by 5 bases and J by 3 bases, with 14 bases between them. For the CDR3, the DNA is TGTGCCAGCAGTCCCGGGGCAGGGCCCAATCAGCCCCAGCATTTT. Translated: CASSPGAGPNQPQHF.

This clonotype occurred a few times. CDR3 DNA: TGTGCCAGCAGCTTAGGACTAGCGGGAGATTGGACAGATACGCAGTATTTT. Protein: CASSLGLAGDWTDTQYF. The chain has TRBV7-2 and TRBJ2-3; 12 bases map to TRBD2. Germline loops: CDR1 SGHTA, CDR2 FQGNSA. V lost 1 base and J lost 3; bases outside the gene matches: 5. The CDR3 extends over 17 amino acids.

This clonotype was seen at least ten times. This sequence joins TRBV5-1 and TRBJ1-2; no definite D call. Looked up from germline, CDR1 is SGHRS and CDR2 is YFSETQ. The V end was cut by 0 bases, the J end by 7 bases, with 13 bases between. The CDR3 is made up of 14 amino acids. The CDR3 loop reads CASSLVGSLIGYTF. As DNA, the CDR3 is TGCGCCAGCAGCTTGGTCGGCAGCTTAATTGGCTACACCTTC.

V is TRBV28 and J is TRBJ1-4; D is unresolved. The CDR3 length is 15 residues. Between the trimmed V and J ends, which lost 6 bases and 0 bases, there was a span of 11 bases. Germline V gives CDR1 MDHEN, CDR2 SYDVKM. The CDR3 region has the DNA TGTGCCAGCAGCTCATACCGTGCAACTAATGAAAAACTGTTTTTT. It specifies CASSSYRATNEKLFF.

The rearrangement joins TRBV4-3 to TRBJ2-3; 12 nucleotides align to TRBD2. With 5 bases clipped from V and 2 bases from J, the junction kept 11 bases outside the gene matches. This CDR3 spans 18 amino acids. CDR1 and CDR2 from the germline V gene are LGHNA and YSLEER. The CDR3 reads CASSAHPPSGGATDTQYF. In DNA form, the CDR3 reads TGCGCCAGCAGCGCGCATCCTCCTAGCGGGGGGGCCACAGATACGCAGTATTTT.

This clonotype was found once. The chain couples TRBV5-1 to TRBJ1-1; 9 bases agree with TRBD1. The CDR3 has 14 amino acids. Germline values: CDR1 SGHRS, CDR2 YFSETQ. V dropped 5 bases and J dropped 6; count of bases not matched to a gene: 8. The CDR3, as DNA: TGCGCCAGCAGAGACACAGGGGGCGAACCTGAAGCTTTCTTT. Protein sequence: CASRDTGGEPEAFF.

The chain links TRBV4-3 to TRBJ1-5; a weak D match, TRBD1 (5 bases). Trimming left V 0 bases short and J 9 bases short, with 15 bases between. CDR3 length: 15 amino acids. Germline CDR1 and CDR2: LGHNA and YSLEER. The CDR3 sequence is CASSQDVAGLRPQHF. The CDR3 coding sequence is TGCGCCAGCAGCCAAGATGTGGCAGGGCTCCGGCCCCAGCATTTT.

This clonotype has a handful of counts. The chain carries TRBV5-1 and TRBJ2-3; D may be TRBD1 (6 bases). V lost 6 bases, J lost 0 bases, and 11 bases lay in between. Germline V lookup: CDR1 SGHRS, CDR2 YFSETQ. This CDR3 has 14 amino acids. The CDR3 region has the DNA TGCGCCAGCAACCGGGACACGAGCACAGATACGCAGTATTTT. Its translation is CASNRDTSTDTQYF.

The genes are TRBV28 and TRBJ2-3, with D maybe TRBD2 (5 bases). Germline values: CDR1 MDHEN, CDR2 SYDVKM. Trimming removed 2 bases from V and 7 bases from J, with 7 bases in between. CDR3 size: 12 residues. The CDR3 sequence is CASSLREYTQYF. The CDR3 DNA reads TGTGCCAGCAGTTTAAGGGAGTATACGCAGTATTTT.

The chain recombines TRBV5-1 with TRBJ2-7; D is possibly TRBD2 (5 bases). The germline gives CDR1 SGHRS, CDR2 YFSETQ. V was trimmed by 2 bases and J by 6 bases, leaving 12 bases between them. CDR3 length: 13 amino acids. The CDR3 DNA is TGCGCCAGCAGCTTTAGCCGGGGAAGCGAGCAGTACTTC. Protein sequence: CASSFSRGSEQYF. Complete variable domain (other parts from reference TRBV5-1 and TRBJ2-7): KAGVTQTPRYLIKTRGQQVTLSCSPISGHRSVSWYQQTPGQGLQFLFEYFSETQRNKGNFPGRFSGRQFSNSRSEMNVSTLELGDSALYLCASSFSRGSEQYFGPGTRLTVT.

J is TRBJ1-2 and V is TRBV7-2, with D maybe TRBD1 (5 bases). Germline V gene lookup returns CDR1 SGHTA and CDR2 FQGNSA. Trimming pared 4 bases from V and 0 bases from J, leaving 12 bases between. The CDR3 contains 15 residues. CDR3 nucleotides: TGTGCCAGCAGCTACGTCAGCAGGGCTAACTATGGCTACACCTTC. This codes for CASSYVSRANYGYTF.

V gene TRBV2 combines with J gene TRBJ2-7, with D hard to call. The CDR3 is made up of 10 amino acids. CDR1 SNHLY and CDR2 FYNNEI come from the germline V gene. V was shortened by 4 bases and J by 6 bases, with 4 bases between the two germline ends. The CDR3 spells CASSVGEQYF. CDR3 sequence (DNA): TGTGCCAGCAGTGTCGGCGAGCAGTACTTC.

The J gene is TRBJ2-7, the V gene TRBV7-8; 7 positions agree with TRBD1. With V trimmed by 5 bases and J by 4 bases, 8 bases remained unmatched. The germline gives CDR1 SGHVS, CDR2 FQNEAQ. The CDR3 is 14 amino acids. The CDR3 loop reads CASSVDRNSYEQYF. CDR3 in DNA: TGTGCCAGCAGCGTGGACAGGAACTCTTACGAGCAGTACTTC.